This T cell receptor beta chain was recorded in a study of T cell repertoires in cytomegalovirus infection. Study as a whole: CMV epitopes, recently identified HLA-C-restricted and well-studied HLA-B-restricted, were used. Whole-study findings and limits: The ex vivo response was dominated by HLA-C-restricted CMV-specific TCR beta clonotypes. Cumulated frequencies of public TCR beta families served to identify carriers of CMV plus the relevant HLA.

With regard to this clonotype: No antigen is known for it.

Using its own MiXCR run on the reads, TCRdb lists one record per CDR3 protein. The data hold 600,000 to 700,000 distinct CDR3 sequences, with about 33% observed a single time. CDR3 length: 14 residues. Germline values: CDR1 SGHTA, CDR2 FQGNSA. V shed 5 bases and J shed 6 bases, with 13 bases lying between them. Sequencing was performed on cultured PBMCs, taken from culture after CMV antigen stimulation. The source is a human donor in good health (CMV status not recorded). Some clones in this sample may be carry-over from other donors' samples. The rearrangement links TRBV7-2 to TRBJ1-4; D remains ambiguous. This CDR3 reads CASSPAVGDEKLFF. The CDR3 nucleotides read TGTGCCAGCAGCCCCGCCGTGGGAGATGAAAAACTGTTTTTT.